The 32 T cell receptor beta chains presented below share a single source sample, sequenced in a study of cytomegalovirus exposure and HLA in healthy donors. 60 Vbeta and 13 Jbeta primers were used in PCR. TCRdb's table, derived via immunoSEQ multiplex PCR, lists solely in-frame clones and lacks some. The data contain tens of thousands of clones, around three fifths of them singletons. What was sequenced was PBMCs. These receptors came from a woman between 35 and 50 years old in good health and CMV-seropositive.

The chain is built from TRBV18 and TRBJ1-1, with 8 bases aligning to TRBD1. The V and J ends lost 2 bases and 4 bases, in that order; junction bases with no gene match: 9. This CDR3 region has 16 residues. Germline lookup yields CDR1 KGHSH and CDR2 LQKENI. CDR3 protein: CASSPFTGGGSTEAFF. As DNA, the CDR3 is TGTGCCAGCTCACCATTCACAGGGGGAGGTTCCACTGAAGCTTTCTTT.

The V call is TRBV5-1, the J call TRBJ2-1, with 9 bases identical to TRBD1. CDR3 length: 15 residues. The germline V gene encodes CDR1 SGHRS and CDR2 YFSETQ. V was clipped by 1 base and J by 10 bases; unmatched bases: 9. Here the CDR3 DNA reads TGCGCCAGCAGCTTGTGGGACAGGGAAGAAGGGGAGCAGTTCTTC. Its protein product is CASSLWDREEGEQFF.

This chain joins TRBV7-9 and TRBJ2-1; a weak D match, TRBD2 (6 bases). Germline assignment: CDR1 SEHNR and CDR2 FQNEAQ (reference sequence). Deletions cut 6 bases from V and 2 bases from J, with 8 bases between. The CDR3 loop spans 13 amino acids. In DNA, the CDR3 is TGTGCCAGCAGAGGAGGGACCTACAATGAGCAGTTCTTC. Translated: CASRGGTYNEQFF.

Note on this clone: Other DNA sequences in the same sample also yield this CDR3. CDR3 amino acids: CASSLVREETQYF. CDR3 nucleotide sequence: TGTGCCAGCAGCTTAGTGCGGGAAGAGACCCAGTACTTC. The V and J genes are TRBV7-2 and TRBJ2-5; maybe TRBD2 (5 bases). Germline CDR1 is SGHTA and CDR2 is FQGNSA. Deletions cut 1 base from V and 3 bases from J, with 6 bases between. This CDR3 is 13 amino acids long.

The chain joins TRBV2 to TRBJ2-7; 7 positions match TRBD2. V was pared by 3 bases and J by 0 bases, with 5 bases of the junction left unmatched. Germline CDR1 reads SNHLY; CDR2 reads FYNNEI. The CDR3 covers 15 residues. CDR3 amino acids: CASSESSGSSYEQYF. The CDR3 nucleotides read TGTGCCAGCAGTGAGTCTAGCGGTAGCTCCTACGAGCAGTACTTC.

This chain connects TRBV19 to TRBJ2-7, with TRBD2 matching over 7 bases. CDR1 is LNHDA, CDR2 SQIVND, per germline (reference sequence). J was trimmed by 3 bases and V by 5 bases; bases with no gene match: 10. The CDR3 has 15 residues. The CDR3 DNA reads TGTGCCAGTAGTTTTGAGCGGGATAGTAGCTACGAGCAGTACTTC. This translates into CASSFERDSSYEQYF.

As concerns this clone: Other DNA variants within this sample encode the same CDR3. This chain connects TRBV29-1 to TRBJ1-1; D is ambiguous. The germline V gene has CDR1 SQVTM and CDR2 ANQGSEA. V was clipped by 7 bases and J by 1 base, with 10 bases between them. The CDR3 totals 12 residues. The CDR3 spells CSAAGSNTEAFF. The CDR3 nucleotides are TGCAGCGCCGCCGGGTCGAACACTGAAGCTTTCTTT.

This clone has more than one count but fewer than ten. The genes are TRBV30 and TRBJ1-1; TRBD1 matches at 9 bases. Germline values: CDR1 GTSNPN, CDR2 SVGIG (reference sequence). The CDR3 consists of 13 residues. Trimming removed 3 bases from V and 6 bases from J; junction bases left unmatched: 5. DNA of the CDR3: TGTGCCTGGAGCCGGGACAGGGACCCTGAAGCTTTCTTT. It codes for CAWSRDRDPEAFF.

The CDR3 is CASSQGQGVLTNEKLFF. The CDR3 DNA reads TGCGCCAGCAGCCAAGGACAGGGGGTGCTCACTAATGAAAAACTGTTTTTT. The chain combines TRBV4-3 with TRBJ1-4, with TRBD1 matching 9 bases. With V trimmed by 1 base and J by 2 bases, 5 bases remained unmatched. CDR1 is LGHNA, CDR2 YSLEER, per germline. This CDR3 is 17 amino acids long.

This clone has just a few counts. This chain joins TRBV27 and TRBJ1-2, with no clear D. CDR1 is MNHEY, CDR2 SMNVEV, per germline (reference sequence). This CDR3 contains 13 residues. Trimming stripped 5 bases from V and 0 bases from J, with 7 bases between. Here the CDR3 reads CASSPNTNYGYTF. The CDR3 coding sequence is TGTGCCAGCAGTCCTAATACTAACTATGGCTACACCTTC.

This clone was observed a handful of times. The chain links TRBV7-9 to TRBJ2-1; weak D call: TRBD2 (7 bases). Germline V CDR1 and CDR2: SEHNR, FQNEAQ (reference sequence). Trimming cost V 3 bases and J 6 bases, with 18 bases left between them. The CDR3 consists of 16 residues. CDR3 nucleotides: TGTGCCAGCAGCTTGGGGGGGCTGGAATTCGGCAATGAGCAGTTCTTC. It codes for CASSLGGLEFGNEQFF.

V usage is TRBV2 and J usage is TRBJ1-1; D may be TRBD1 (5 bases). The CDR3 sequence is 13 residues long. Trimming took off 8 bases at V and 1 base at J, with 11 bases between the two ends. In germline, CDR1 is SNHLY, CDR2 FYNNEI. The CDR3 coding sequence is TGTGCCAGCGAGAACACAGGGAACACTGAAGCTTTCTTT. Translation gives CASENTGNTEAFF.

This chain joins TRBV11-2 and TRBJ2-5; 10 bases are shared with TRBD1. The germline gives CDR1 SGHAT, CDR2 FQNNGV. This CDR3 has 15 residues. Trimming at V came to 0 bases and at J to 4 bases, leaving 2 bases not matched to a gene. The CDR3, as DNA: TGTGCCAGCAGCTTAGACCGGACAGGGGGAGAGACCCAGTACTTC. This translates into CASSLDRTGGETQYF.

This chain uses TRBV28 with TRBJ2-3; 10 bases line up with TRBD2. This CDR3 has 16 residues. Looked up from germline, CDR1 is MDHEN and CDR2 is SYDVKM. Trimming removed 7 bases from V and 1 base from J; junction bases left unmatched: 8. As DNA, the CDR3 is TGTGCCAGCACCTTACACGGGACTAGCGGCACAGATACGCAGTATTTT. Protein product: CASTLHGTSGTDTQYF.

The chain joins TRBV5-1 to TRBJ2-3, with a tentative D call TRBD2 (6 bases). This CDR3 spans 14 amino acids. V dropped 2 bases and J dropped 5 bases, with 12 bases sitting between them. Germline V gene lookup returns CDR1 SGHRS and CDR2 YFSETQ. The CDR3, as DNA: TGCGCCAGCAGCTTAGGAGGGGTAGAAGATACGCAGTATTTT. Translating it yields CASSLGGVEDTQYF. Full variable domain (rest looked up from reference TRBV5-1 and TRBJ2-3): KAGVTQTPRYLIKTRGQQVTLSCSPISGHRSVSWYQQTPGQGLQFLFEYFSETQRNKGNFPGRFSGRQFSNSRSEMNVSTLELGDSALYLCASSLGGVEDTQYFGPGTRLTVL.

This clone showed up just a few times. The chain carries TRBV27 and TRBJ2-6, with TRBD1 matching over 9 bases. The length of the CDR3 is 19 residues. Germline V CDR1 and CDR2: MNHEY, SMNVEV (reference sequence). The V segment lost 6 bases and the J segment 0 bases; nucleotides outside the gene matches: 12. CDR3 sequence reads: CASSPQPGTGYSGANVLTF. In DNA form, the CDR3 reads TGTGCCAGCAGCCCTCAACCCGGGACAGGGTACTCTGGGGCCAACGTCCTGACTTTC.

This chain connects TRBV9 to TRBJ1-1; no firm D call. CDR3 length: 13 amino acids. Per the germline V gene, CDR1 is SGDLS and CDR2 is YYNGEE. V lost 0 bases and J lost 3, with 6 bases in between. CDR3 residues: CASSVGSYTEAFF. The CDR3 nucleotides read TGTGCCAGCAGCGTAGGCAGTTACACTGAAGCTTTCTTT.

This rearrangement joins TRBV11-3 to TRBJ2-5, with a weak D call TRBD2 (5 bases). The CDR3 contains 13 residues. Germline CDR1 reads SGHNT; CDR2 reads YENEEA. V lost 3 bases to trimming and J lost 5 bases, with 10 bases between them. The CDR3 nucleotides are TGTGCCAGCAGCTTCCGGACTTTGGAGACCCAGTACTTC. Translated: CASSFRTLETQYF.

The chain couples TRBV7-2 to TRBJ2-2, with TRBD2 identical over 14 bases. Germline assignment: CDR1 SGHTA and CDR2 FQGNSA. The V and J ends lost 8 bases and 6 bases, in that order; junction bases with no gene match: 11. This CDR3 has 17 residues. CDR3 DNA: TGTGCCAGCTCGCAGTTCGGGACTAGCGGGAGTGCCGGGGAGCTGTTTTTT. It is translated as CASSQFGTSGSAGELFF.

The V call is TRBV2, the J call TRBJ2-5, with TRBD2 matching 7 bases. The CDR3 covers 17 residues. The J segment lost 4 bases and the V segment lost 0 bases, leaving 11 bases of the junction unmatched. Germline V gene sequence: CDR1 SNHLY, CDR2 FYNNEI. CDR3 amino acids: CASSEARRTTGGETQYF. The CDR3 DNA sequence: TGTGCCAGCAGTGAAGCGCGTCGGACGACGGGGGGAGAGACCCAGTACTTC.

CDR3 DNA sequence: TGTGCCAGCAGCCCGAGGCGGAATAGGGAGACTGAAGCTTTCTTT. Encoded protein: CASSPRRNRETEAFF. V usage is TRBV14 and J usage is TRBJ1-1; D not resolved. Germline V gene data show CDR1 as SGHDN and CDR2 as FVKESK. The CDR3 has 15 amino acids. V was clipped by 4 bases and J by 5 bases, with 17 bases between them.

The chain joins TRBV18 to TRBJ1-2; 8 nucleotides line up with TRBD1. The CDR3 consists of 15 residues. Germline V CDR1 and CDR2: KGHSH, LQKENI. J lost 5 bases, V lost 4 bases, and 9 bases had no gene match. In DNA, the CDR3 is TGTGCCAGCTCACTCCTGGACAGGGTTGAATATGGCTACACCTTC. Translated, it gives CASSLLDRVEYGYTF.

V and J are TRBV18 and TRBJ1-1; D call uncertain. This CDR3 is built from 17 residues. Trimming left V 3 bases short and J 3 bases short, with 20 bases between. In germline, CDR1 is KGHSH, CDR2 LQKENI. CDR3 coding DNA: TGTGCCAGCTCACCGATGGGCCAGTTACACGCCCACACTGAAGCTTTCTTT. Its translation: CASSPMGQLHAHTEAFF.

The gene calls are TRBV5-4 and TRBJ2-7, with a possible D match to TRBD1 (6 bases). The V and J ends lost 2 bases and 5 bases respectively, with 14 bases between them. CDR1 is SGHNT, CDR2 YYREEE, per germline (reference sequence). The CDR3 has 14 amino acids. The CDR3 nucleotides read TGTGCCAGCAGCTTTAACCGGGACAACGACGAGCAGTACTTC. Residues: CASSFNRDNDEQYF.

This chain links TRBV7-2 with TRBJ2-7; TRBD2 aligns across 8 bases. The CDR3 length is 17 residues. V trimming: 4 bases; J trimming: 0 bases; junction bases outside the gene matches: 11. The germline gives CDR1 SGHTA, CDR2 FQGNSA. The CDR3 nucleotides read TGTGCCAGCAGCTCGTCCTTAATAGCGGGGAGCTCCTACGAGCAGTACTTC. Amino acids: CASSSSLIAGSSYEQYF.

The genes are TRBV15 and TRBJ2-7; D may be TRBD1 (6 bases). Germline V lookup: CDR1 LNHNV, CDR2 YYDKDF (reference sequence). The CDR3 is 13 residues long. V was clipped by 5 bases and J by 5 bases, with 13 bases between them. The CDR3 sequence: CATSLNRDNEQYF. CDR3 nucleotides: TGTGCCACCAGCCTGAACAGGGACAACGAGCAGTACTTC. Full variable domain (missing parts from reference TRBV15 and TRBJ2-7): DAMVIQNPRYQVTQFGKPVTLSCSQTLNHNVMYWYQQKSSQAPKLLFHYYDKDFNNEADTPDNFQSRRPNTSFCFLDIRSPGLGDTAMYLCATSLNRDNEQYFGPGTRLTVT.

This clone was found a few times. As DNA, the CDR3 is TGTGCCAGCAGCCTCGGACAGGAGACCCGCTACACCTTC. Amino acid sequence: CASSLGQETRYTF. The chain is built from TRBV5-8 and TRBJ1-2; the match to TRBD1 covers 7 bases. The V gene end was trimmed by 4 bases and the J gene end by 9 bases; junction bases not matched to a gene: 9. The CDR3 runs 13 residues. Germline V gene lookup returns CDR1 SGHTS and CDR2 YDEGEE.

This chain joins TRBV28 and TRBJ2-7; 7 bases line up with TRBD1. The CDR3 spans 14 residues. Germline CDR1 is MDHEN and CDR2 is SYDVKM. V lost 4 bases and J lost 7; bases outside the gene matches: 10. The CDR3 DNA sequence: TGTGCCAGCAGTTCCGGGACAGAGTACTCAGAGCAGTACTTC. Translating it yields CASSSGTEYSEQYF.

The V gene is TRBV4-3, the J gene TRBJ2-7; D gene ambiguous. The V end was cut by 0 bases, the J end by 2 bases, with 8 bases between. CDR3 size: 14 residues. The germline CDR1 and CDR2 sequences are LGHNA and YSLEER. The CDR3 region is CASSQDRIPYEQYF. Written as DNA, the CDR3 is TGCGCCAGCAGCCAAGACAGGATCCCCTACGAGCAGTACTTC.

This sequence joins TRBV4-3 and TRBJ2-4; D not resolved. V lost 4 bases and J 8 bases, leaving 18 bases between the germline ends. Per germline, CDR1 LGHNA and CDR2 YSLEER. The CDR3 loop spans 15 amino acids. The CDR3 DNA is TGCGCCAGCAGCCTCTATCGTCTCGGCGCGGACATTCAGTACTTC. It specifies CASSLYRLGADIQYF.

The CDR3 spells CASSLFSGDEKLFF. The CDR3 bases are TGTGCCAGCAGCTTATTTTCGGGGGATGAAAAACTGTTTTTT. The V call is TRBV7-9, the J call TRBJ1-4; possible D gene TRBD1, 5 bases. CDR1 and CDR2 from the germline V gene are SEHNR and FQNEAQ (reference sequence). Trimming pared 2 bases from V and 6 bases from J, leaving 10 bases between. The CDR3 totals 14 residues.

This clone qualifies as medium-sized. The chain uses TRBV28 and TRBJ2-2, with a tentative D call TRBD2 (5 bases). The germline V gene has CDR1 MDHEN and CDR2 SYDVKM. The CDR3 covers 17 residues. V dropped 6 bases and J dropped 1 base, with 18 bases sitting between them. For the CDR3, the DNA is TGTGCCAGCAGCGTTTCCGGACTTGCCGAGAACACCGGGGAGCTGTTTTTT. Its protein is CASSVSGLAENTGELFF.